This T cell receptor (beta chain) was recorded in a study of T-cell reconstitution after alpha-beta-depleted transplantation in children (dated by TCRdb to the mid-2010s). The study in broad terms: Using TCR repertoire profiling, the study followed T-cell immune reconstitution in a quantitative way in children after TCRalphabeta/CD19-depleted allogeneic hematopoietic cell transplantation. The full study reports these points: Hyperexpanded clone frequencies declined over subsequent months; after one year, T-cell counts and TCRbeta diversity were mostly attributed to newly produced T cells. The high TCRbeta diversity at day 60 in some patients was ascribed to recipient T cells and intrathymic progenitors that had survived conditioning. Apparently early alphabetaT-cell count recovery about two months after transplant reportedly relied on only several hundred rapidly expanded clones derived from non-depleted graft cells.

In the germline V gene, CDR1 corresponds to LGHNA and CDR2 to YNFKEQ. The junction carries 11 bases between V and J, which are trimmed by 1 base and 2 bases respectively. The CDR3 runs 15 amino acids, cysteine and phenylalanine included. Solely the CDR3 DNA is kept, with 45 bases framed from the first base. What the treatment or condition label conveys for this sample: allogeneic hematopoietic cell transplantation with graft depleted of TCRalphabeta T cells and CD19 B cells. The children who served as transplant recipients had been given grafts of TCRalphabeta/CD19-depleted allogeneic hematopoietic cells. This clonotype showed up many times. The target of this receptor is not known. There are no base qualities to consult, and no much larger clone falls within one base. The library came from PCR. Sequencing was carried out with an Illumina HiSeq 2500. TCR library preparation used molecular barcoding, with unique molecular identifiers applied to normalize quantification of the TCRbeta repertoire. The public reads were run again by TCRdb, first through fastp at Q25 and then through MiXCR, and only productive beta chains were kept. Identical CDR3 proteins give one entry, which carries the most common genes and DNA. The sample includes 200,000 or so distinct CDR3 sequences, with around 5.9% observed a single time. Jointly, the top ten make up 4.5% of the sample.

The sequence joins TRBV4-2 to TRBJ2-5; 5 matching bases give a weak D call of TRBD1. Sample: PBMCs, taken before TCRalphabeta/CD19-depleted stem cell transplant. The receptor was isolated from a girl in the first two years of life with combined immunodeficiency, due to receive a stem cell transplant. Here the CDR3 is given as CASSQVRTSQETQYF. The nucleotides are TGTGCCAGCAGCCAAGTACGGACATCTCAAGAGACCCAGTACTTC.